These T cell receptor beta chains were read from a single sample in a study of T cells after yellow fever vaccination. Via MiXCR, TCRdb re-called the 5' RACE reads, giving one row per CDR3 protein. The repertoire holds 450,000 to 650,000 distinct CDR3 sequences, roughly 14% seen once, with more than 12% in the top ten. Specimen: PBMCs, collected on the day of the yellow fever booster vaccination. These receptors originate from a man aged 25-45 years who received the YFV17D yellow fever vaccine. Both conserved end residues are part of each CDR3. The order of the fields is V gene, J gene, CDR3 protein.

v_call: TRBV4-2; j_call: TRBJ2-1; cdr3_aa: CASSQDPGTSGRAAYNEQFF
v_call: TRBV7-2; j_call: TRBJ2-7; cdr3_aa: CASSLKWGSTYEQYF
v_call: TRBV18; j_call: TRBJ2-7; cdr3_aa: CASSPSSGTGGEQYF
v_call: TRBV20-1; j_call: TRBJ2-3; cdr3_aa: CCATPRRSTDTQYF
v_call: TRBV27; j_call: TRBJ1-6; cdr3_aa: CASSFTNSPLHF
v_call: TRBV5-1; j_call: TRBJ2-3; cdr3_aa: CASSLLGAADTQYF
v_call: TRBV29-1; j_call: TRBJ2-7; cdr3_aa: CSTGVGARGLYEQYF
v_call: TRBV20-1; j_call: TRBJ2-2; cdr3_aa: CSARTTSGATNTGELFF
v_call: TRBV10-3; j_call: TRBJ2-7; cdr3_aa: CAISEAGGPAYEQYF
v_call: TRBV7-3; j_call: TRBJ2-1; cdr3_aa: CASSQPGRSSYNEQFF
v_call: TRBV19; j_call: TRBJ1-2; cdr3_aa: CASSIGTGVGGYTF
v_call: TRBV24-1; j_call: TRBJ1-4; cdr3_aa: CATSENNDGLKEEKLFF
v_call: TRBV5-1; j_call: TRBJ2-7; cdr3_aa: CASSLYEAGGPYEQYF
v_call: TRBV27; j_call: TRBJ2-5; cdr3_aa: CASSYTLTGRGETQYF
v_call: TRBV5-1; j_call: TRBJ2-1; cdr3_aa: CASSLAGLAGEQFF
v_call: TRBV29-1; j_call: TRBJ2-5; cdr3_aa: CSVTTGTSETQYF
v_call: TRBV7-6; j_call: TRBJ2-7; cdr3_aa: CASSLRESSSYEQYF
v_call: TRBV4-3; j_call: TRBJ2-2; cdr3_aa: CASSQDIGATGELFF
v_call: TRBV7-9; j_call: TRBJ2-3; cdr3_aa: CASSPGMGTDTQYF
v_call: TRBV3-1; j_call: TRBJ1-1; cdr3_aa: CASSRATGKNTEAFF
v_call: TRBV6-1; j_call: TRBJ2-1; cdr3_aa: CASSPYKGASDEQFF
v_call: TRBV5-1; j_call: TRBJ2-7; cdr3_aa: CASSLAIGTVYSYEQYF
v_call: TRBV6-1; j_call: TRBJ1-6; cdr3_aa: CASHGGFGSPLHF
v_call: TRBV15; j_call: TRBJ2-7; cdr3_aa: CATSRLLLAGGPGEQYF
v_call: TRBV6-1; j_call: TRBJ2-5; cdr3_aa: CASSEVSSRTETQYF
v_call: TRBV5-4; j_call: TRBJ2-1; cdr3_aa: CASSFTSGGFNEQFF
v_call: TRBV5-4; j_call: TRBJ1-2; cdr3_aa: CASSHDSTGYPGYTF
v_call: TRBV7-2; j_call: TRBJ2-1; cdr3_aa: CASSLNGGGPALKFF
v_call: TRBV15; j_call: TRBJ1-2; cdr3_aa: CATSRGGRKPFAGGYTF
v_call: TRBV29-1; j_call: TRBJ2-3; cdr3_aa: CSVDTGLDPDTQYF
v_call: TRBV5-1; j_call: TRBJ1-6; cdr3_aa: CASSGTGANSPLHF
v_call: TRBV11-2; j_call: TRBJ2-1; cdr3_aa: CASSLGARLAGTTREQFF
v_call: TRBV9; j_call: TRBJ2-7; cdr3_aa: CASSAQSGTSSYEQYF
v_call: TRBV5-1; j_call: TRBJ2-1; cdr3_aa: CASRLAVYNEQFF
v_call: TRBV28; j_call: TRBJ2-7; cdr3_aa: CASSLGTSEQYF
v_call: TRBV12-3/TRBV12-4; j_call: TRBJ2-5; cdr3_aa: CASSSWGLRGETQYF
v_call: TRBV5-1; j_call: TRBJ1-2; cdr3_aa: CASSLGDRDYGYTF
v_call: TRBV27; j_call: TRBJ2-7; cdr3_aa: CASSAYDRGREQYF
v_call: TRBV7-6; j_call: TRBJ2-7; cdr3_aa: CASSYRAGTYEQYF
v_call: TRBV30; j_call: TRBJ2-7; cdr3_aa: CAWSPTGPQDEQYF
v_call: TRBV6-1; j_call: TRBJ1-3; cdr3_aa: CASKMSHLGNTIYF
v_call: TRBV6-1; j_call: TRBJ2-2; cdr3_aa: CASSRQGAWGTGELFF